Each of the 30 T cell receptor beta chains below was sequenced from the same sample in a study of cytomegalovirus exposure and HLA in healthy donors. Here immunoSEQ multiplex PCR was the method, and the copy in TCRdb shows in-frame clones only, minus some. The table lists over 85,000 clones, roughly 90% of them singletons. Sequencing input: PBMCs. The origin of the receptors is a woman under 40 in good health and CMV-seropositive.

The chain recombines TRBV5-6 with TRBJ2-3; 7 bases agree with TRBD2. Germline lookup yields CDR1 SGHDT and CDR2 YYEEEE. This CDR3 has 16 residues. Losses at the gene ends were 4 bases for V and 0 bases for J; bases not matched to a gene: 8. The CDR3 DNA reads as TGTGCCAGCAGCGAAGAGCGGGGAGCTAGCACAGATACGCAGTATTTT. Residues: CASSEERGASTDTQYF.

This clone was seen only once. The chain employs TRBV5-4 and TRBJ2-3; D possibly corresponds to TRBD2 (5 bases). The germline V and J ends were trimmed by 3 bases and 5 bases, with 10 bases remaining between them. The V gene's germline CDR1 is SGHNT and CDR2 YYREEE (reference sequence). There are 13 residues in the CDR3. The CDR3 here is CASSSPGKDTQYF. For the CDR3, the DNA is TGTGCCAGCAGCTCCCCGGGGAAAGATACGCAGTATTTT.

Here the CDR3 DNA reads TGTGCCAGCAGACGGACAGTGGGTACTGAAGCTTTCTTT. Amino acid sequence: CASRRTVGTEAFF. V is TRBV6-5 and J is TRBJ1-1, with D perhaps matching TRBD1 (6 bases). Between the trimmed V and J ends, which lost 6 bases and 5 bases, there was a span of 13 bases. Germline CDR1 and CDR2: MNHEY and SVGAGI. The CDR3 is made up of 13 amino acids.

The chain uses TRBV19 and TRBJ1-5, with D perhaps TRBD1 (5 bases). V dropped 6 bases and J dropped 3 bases, with 9 bases sitting between them. The germline CDR1 and CDR2 sequences are LNHDA and SQIVND (reference sequence). The CDR3 totals 13 residues. The CDR3 reads CASRTAYNQPQHF. CDR3 nucleotide sequence: TGTGCCAGTAGGACAGCGTACAATCAGCCCCAGCATTTT.

V gene TRBV4-3 combines with J gene TRBJ1-5; the D gene is possibly TRBD1 (5 bases). Germline lookup yields CDR1 LGHNA and CDR2 YSLEER. V lost 1 base to trimming and J lost 5 bases, with 9 bases between them. This CDR3 is built from 14 residues. The CDR3 DNA follows: TGCGCCAGCAGCCAAGCCACAGGCGATCAGCCCCAGCATTTT. It codes for CASSQATGDQPQHF.

This chain connects TRBV7-6 to TRBJ2-2, with 7 bases fitting TRBD1. The germline V gene has CDR1 SGHVS and CDR2 FNYEAQ. The CDR3 spans 13 residues. J lost 7 bases, V lost 10 bases, and 9 bases had no gene match. The CDR3, as DNA: TGTGCCACAAGACAGGGTCATAACGGGGAGCTGTTTTTT. Protein: CATRQGHNGELFF.

This clone showed up just once. V gene TRBV11-2 combines with J gene TRBJ1-3; D might be TRBD1 (5 bases). V was trimmed by 4 bases and J by 1 base, leaving 17 bases between them. The CDR3 contains 17 residues. Germline V gene data show CDR1 as SGHAT and CDR2 as FQNNGV. In DNA form, the CDR3 reads TGTGCCAGCAGCTCCATCCCCCCCAGGGTGTCTGGAAACACCATATATTTT. The encoded protein is CASSSIPPRVSGNTIYF.

The rearrangement links TRBV6-6 to TRBJ2-7, with 10 bases fitting TRBD1. Germline CDR1 and CDR2: MNHNY and SVGAGI (reference sequence). The CDR3 length is 14 residues. V was pared by 5 bases and J by 5 bases, with 6 bases of the junction left unmatched. CDR3 bases: TGTGCCAGCAGTAAGACAGGGGGCAACCACGAGCAGTACTTC. Residues: CASSKTGGNHEQYF.

This chain connects TRBV30 to TRBJ2-7; 7 bases are shared with TRBD1. The CDR3 spans 13 residues. The V gene end was trimmed by 5 bases and the J gene end by 7 bases; junction bases not matched to a gene: 11. Germline loops: CDR1 GTSNPN, CDR2 SVGIG (reference sequence). CDR3 loop: CAWSGQIWGEQYF. As DNA, the CDR3 is TGTGCCTGGTCGGGACAGATCTGGGGAGAGCAGTACTTC.

V is TRBV15 and J is TRBJ2-1; D remains unclear. With 6 bases removed from V and 7 bases from J, the gap between germline ends came to 13 bases. Germline V lookup: CDR1 LNHNV, CDR2 YYDKDF (reference sequence). This CDR3 is built from 13 residues. The CDR3 sequence is CATSSRSLNEQFF. The DNA of the CDR3 is TGTGCCACCAGTTCCCGAAGCCTTAATGAGCAGTTCTTC.

The chain links TRBV19 to TRBJ2-1, with 15 positions matching TRBD2. The CDR3 has 19 residues. From germline, CDR1 is LNHDA and CDR2 SQIVND (reference sequence). J gave up 0 bases and V 5 bases, and 8 bases lay outside the gene matches. Written as DNA, the CDR3 is TGTGCCAGTAGTTCGGGTTTGGGACTAGCGGGAGGCTCCTACAATGAGCAGTTCTTC. Its protein is CASSSGLGLAGGSYNEQFF. Using reference TRBV19 and TRBJ2-1 for the parts outside the CDR3, the full variable domain is DGGITQSPKYLFRKEGQNVTLSCEQNLNHDAMYWYRQDPGQGLRLIYYSQIVNDFQKGDIAEGYSVSREKKESFPLTVTSAQKNPTAFYLCASSSGLGLAGGSYNEQFFGPGTRLTVL.

Comments on this clone: The same CDR3 also results from other DNA sequences found in this sample. The chain recombines TRBV7-3 with TRBJ2-7; 8 nucleotides agree with TRBD2. The CDR3 has 15 amino acids. From germline, CDR1 is SGHTA and CDR2 FQGTGA. With V trimmed by 2 bases and J by 2 bases, 5 bases remained unmatched. CDR3 sequence (DNA): TGTGCCAGCAGCTTAGGCGCGGGGGGCCCCTACGAGCAGTACTTC. Residues: CASSLGAGGPYEQYF.

The rearrangement links TRBV29-1 to TRBJ2-3; D remains ambiguous. The CDR3 contains 13 residues. Trimming removed 3 bases at V and 2 bases at J, with 9 bases between. Looked up from germline, CDR1 is SQVTM and CDR2 is ANQGSEA. CDR3 bases: TGCAGCGTTGACCTGGAGCTCACAGATACGCAGTATTTT. Translation gives CSVDLELTDTQYF.

V is TRBV27 and J is TRBJ2-3; possible D gene TRBD2, 7 bases. The germline V gene has CDR1 MNHEY and CDR2 SMNVEV (reference sequence). V dropped 2 bases and J dropped 0 bases, with 15 bases sitting between them. This CDR3 comprises 17 residues. The CDR3 region has the DNA TGTGCCAGCAGTTTAGGGGGGGGCCTACCCAGCACAGATACGCAGTATTTT. Encoded protein: CASSLGGGLPSTDTQYF.

The chain employs TRBV2 and TRBJ2-7; TRBD2 aligns across 10 bases. Unmatched junction bases numbered 7, after V lost 6 bases and J lost 5 bases. This CDR3 region has 14 residues. The germline V gene has CDR1 SNHLY and CDR2 FYNNEI. In DNA form, the CDR3 reads TGTGCCAGCAGGCCACTAGCGGGAACCCACGAGCAGTACTTC. This gives the protein CASRPLAGTHEQYF.

CDR3 DNA: TGCAGCGTTGAAGTCCTTAGGAGTACTGAGCAGTTCTTC. Its translation is CSVEVLRSTEQFF. J is TRBJ2-1 and V is TRBV29-1; D is ambiguous. Germline CDR1 and CDR2: SQVTM and ANQGSEA. The CDR3 sequence is 13 residues long. Trimming pared 1 base from V and 9 bases from J, leaving 13 bases between.

The gene calls are TRBV9 and TRBJ2-1; 9 bases line up with TRBD2. After removal of 1 base from V and 5 bases from J, the junction contained 1 base not matched to a gene. The CDR3 covers 14 residues. From germline, CDR1 is SGDLS and CDR2 YYNGEE. CDR3 in DNA: TGTGCCAGCAGCGTACTAGCGGGAAACAATGAGCAGTTCTTC. Amino acid sequence: CASSVLAGNNEQFF.

This clone was counted a few times. The chain is built from TRBV6-6 and TRBJ2-7, with 8 bases that match TRBD1. Unmatched junction bases numbered 3, after V lost 2 bases and J lost 3 bases. The length of the CDR3 is 14 residues. CDR1 and CDR2 from the germline V gene are MNHNY and SVGAGI (reference sequence). The CDR3 bases are TGTGCCAGCAGTTACACGGACAGGGTCTACGAGCAGTACTTC. This sequence encodes CASSYTDRVYEQYF.

J is TRBJ2-6 and V is TRBV14; D is possibly TRBD2 (5 bases). Trimming shortened V by 1 base and J by 0 bases, and 19 bases separated the two germline ends. CDR1 SGHDN and CDR2 FVKESK come from the germline V gene. The CDR3 sequence is 20 residues long. Here the CDR3 DNA reads TGTGCCAGCAGCCAAGGGGAGTGGAACTACCCGAGCTCTGGGGCCAACGTCCTGACTTTC. Translated, it gives CASSQGEWNYPSSGANVLTF.

CDR3 sequence reads: CASSLGQKRSYNEQFF. CDR3 DNA sequence: TGTGCCAGCAGTTTGGGACAAAAAAGGTCCTACAATGAGCAGTTCTTC. The chain combines TRBV27 with TRBJ2-1; possible D gene TRBD1, 6 bases. Trimming removed 3 bases at V and 1 base at J, with 13 bases between. The CDR3 runs to 16 residues. Germline values: CDR1 MNHEY, CDR2 SMNVEV (reference sequence).

The DNA of the CDR3 is TGTGCCAGTAAGGTAAGGGAACTAGATGAAGCTTTCTTT. Amino acid sequence: CASKVRELDEAFF. The V call is TRBV19, the J call TRBJ1-1; D remains unclear. Per the germline V gene, CDR1 is LNHDA and CDR2 is SQIVND (reference sequence). V gave up 7 bases and J gave up 7 bases, with 16 bases separating them. The CDR3 covers 13 residues.

The chain has TRBV2 and TRBJ2-3, with TRBD1 identical over 8 bases. This CDR3 spans 15 amino acids. Germline CDR1 is SNHLY and CDR2 is FYNNEI. Trimming took 6 bases from V and 3 from J; bases not matched to a gene: 8. CDR3 region: CASRGQQGETDTQYF. CDR3 nucleotides: TGTGCCAGCAGAGGCCAACAGGGGGAAACAGATACGCAGTATTTT.

The CDR3 reads CASSGLAGGGEQYF. CDR3 bases: TGTGCCAGCAGTGGACTAGCGGGAGGGGGGGAGCAGTACTTC. The chain employs TRBV25-1 and TRBJ2-7, with 14 bases aligning to TRBD2. Per the germline V gene, CDR1 is MGHDK and CDR2 is SYGVNS. The CDR3 is made up of 14 amino acids. Unmatched junction bases numbered 3, after V lost 4 bases and J lost 7 bases.

This clone occurred a few times. J is TRBJ2-7 and V is TRBV19; 10 positions agree with TRBD1. J was trimmed by 6 bases and V by 5 bases; bases with no gene match: 10. From germline, CDR1 is LNHDA and CDR2 SQIVND (reference sequence). The CDR3 runs 15 residues. CDR3 residues: CASSLLSGTGAEQYF. The CDR3, as DNA: TGTGCCAGTAGTCTCCTCTCCGGGACAGGGGCCGAGCAGTACTTC.

CDR3 in DNA: TGTGCCAGCAGTTTATTCCGAGGGCCTGGGGATGGCTACACCTTC. Translation: CASSLFRGPGDGYTF. The J gene is TRBJ1-2, the V gene TRBV28; D is ambiguous. Trimming took off 1 base at V and 6 bases at J, with 15 bases between the two ends. Germline V CDR1 and CDR2: MDHEN, SYDVKM. This CDR3 has 15 amino acids.

The chain is built from TRBV7-9 and TRBJ1-3; the D gene is possibly TRBD1 (6 bases). The V and J ends lost 1 base and 3 bases respectively, with 7 bases between them. Looked up from germline, CDR1 is SEHNR and CDR2 is FQNEAQ (reference sequence). The CDR3 is 14 amino acids. CDR3 sequence (DNA): TGTGCCAGCAGCTTAGACAGGGATGGAAACACCATATATTTT. It specifies CASSLDRDGNTIYF.

This chain links TRBV7-2 with TRBJ2-2; TRBD2 matches at 7 bases. The CDR3 has 16 amino acids. V was pared by 1 base and J by 3 bases, with 5 bases of the junction left unmatched. Per germline, CDR1 SGHTA and CDR2 FQGNSA. The CDR3 is CASSLVGTTHTGELFF. The CDR3 bases are TGTGCCAGCAGCTTAGTGGGGACTACTCACACCGGGGAGCTGTTTTTT.

The gene calls are TRBV4-1 and TRBJ2-3; D is unclear. The CDR3 extends over 17 amino acids. CDR1 and CDR2 (germline): MGHRA, YSYEKL. V was clipped by 4 bases and J by 2 bases, with 19 bases between them. CDR3 loop: CASSLPWMAENTDTQYF. The CDR3 DNA is TGCGCCAGCAGCCTTCCTTGGATGGCGGAGAACACAGATACGCAGTATTTT.

V is TRBV9 and J is TRBJ2-5; 10 bases fit TRBD1. V shed 3 bases and J 5 bases; nucleotides not matched to a gene: 7. CDR3 size: 15 residues. Germline CDR1 is SGDLS and CDR2 is YYNGEE. CDR3 bases: TGTGCCAGCAGCGAGGACAGGGGGGACTATGAGACCCAGTACTTC. Amino acids: CASSEDRGDYETQYF.

The CDR3 DNA reads TGTGCCAGCAGCCCCCACGGGAGCGGGAGGGGCGATACGCAGTATTTT. It yields the protein CASSPHGSGRGDTQYF. The chain carries TRBV5-4 and TRBJ2-3; 10 bases line up with TRBD2. Trimming at V came to 4 bases and at J to 6 bases, leaving 11 bases not matched to a gene. CDR1 and CDR2 (germline): SGHNT, YYREEE (reference sequence). The CDR3 has 16 residues.